This T cell receptor beta chain was sequenced for a study of T cells expressing NK-cell markers. Study details: Sequencing of TCR beta repertoires drew on sorted CD3+CD56+NKG2C+, CD3+CD56+NKG2C- and CD3+CD56-NKG2C+ T cells. General study findings and limits: These same clonotypes (in four donors) also led the CD3+CD56-NKG2C+ fraction.

Reprocessing the 5' RACE reads, TCRdb reports a single entry for every CDR3 protein and omits DNA. The sample includes 500,000 to 600,000 distinct CDR3 sequences. Comments on this clonotype: Its cognate antigen is unknown.

The CDR3 totals 12 residues. Per germline, CDR1 MNHEY and CDR2 SVGAGI. Sequencing was done on a sample of blood T cells: a sorted CD56 or NKG2C T cell subset, CD4+ or CD8+ T cells, or bulk PBMC T cells (not recorded which). The TCR comes from a man younger than 35 in good health. The V call is TRBV6-5, the J call TRBJ2-5; TCRdb proposes TRBD2, but this gene call is untestable without DNA. The CDR3 region is CASSHNRDSTYF.